Each of the 5 T cell receptor beta chains below was sequenced from the same sample in a study of shared clonotypes between healthy human individuals. Using immunoSEQ multiplex PCR, the repertoire was profiled, and TCRdb retains in-frame clones only, with some absent. The data show roughly 2.5 million clones, with approximately 90% seen just once and 0.13% to 0.15% held by the top ten. Sequencing was performed on naive CD4+ T cells sorted from blood. Subset specified: CD45RA+ positively selected. Receptors were obtained from a man aged 18 to 30 in good health.

V and J are TRBV15 and TRBJ2-7; 10 nucleotides agree with TRBD1. V trimming: 0 bases; J trimming: 1 base; junction bases outside the gene matches: 6. The germline V gene has CDR1 LNHNV and CDR2 YYDKDF (reference sequence). This CDR3 has 17 residues. The DNA for the CDR3 is TGTGCCACCAGCAGAGATTTGGGACAGGGGAAGTCCTACGAGCAGTACTTC. Protein product: CATSRDLGQGKSYEQYF.

V is TRBV30 and J is TRBJ2-3; 11 positions agree with TRBD1. Germline-derived CDR1 and CDR2 are GTSNPN and SVGIG (reference sequence). With V trimmed by 4 bases and J by 2 bases, 11 bases remained unmatched. This CDR3 comprises 17 residues. In nucleotides, the CDR3 is TGTGCCTGGACCCTTAGAGGGGACAGGGGGGTCACAGATACGCAGTATTTT. It yields the protein CAWTLRGDRGVTDTQYF. The whole variable domain, remainder taken from reference TRBV30 and TRBJ2-3, is SQTIHQWPATLVQPVGSPLSLECTVEGTSNPNLYWYRQAAGRGLQLLFYSVGIGQISSEVPQNLSASRPQDRQFILSSKKLLLSDSGFYLCAWTLRGDRGVTDTQYFGPGTRLTVL.

This clone was seen a single time. This chain joins TRBV4-1 and TRBJ1-2; tentatively, D is TRBD1 (5 bases). The CDR3 consists of 13 residues. The germline V gene encodes CDR1 MGHRA and CDR2 YSYEKL. Trimming removed 2 bases at V and 4 bases at J, with 8 bases between. The CDR3 here is CASSQSDSYGYTF. CDR3 bases: TGCGCCAGCAGCCAATCAGACAGCTATGGCTACACCTTC.

Points on this clone: Other DNA sequences in this specimen translate into the identical CDR3. The chain has TRBV5-1 and TRBJ2-1; D is undetermined. The CDR3 is 15 amino acids. Germline values: CDR1 SGHRS, CDR2 YFSETQ. V lost 2 bases, J lost 0 bases, and 9 bases lay in between. CDR3 DNA: TGCGCCAGCAGCTTAGAGACGGGCTCCTACAATGAGCAGTTCTTC. Protein: CASSLETGSYNEQFF.

The V and J genes are TRBV7-2 and TRBJ2-7; TRBD1 or TRBD2 may be the D gene (5 bases each). The CDR3 spans 13 residues. Trimming pared 2 bases from V and 4 bases from J, leaving 9 bases between. In germline, CDR1 is SGHTA, CDR2 FQGNSA. The CDR3 coding sequence is TGTGCCAGCAGCTTACTCTGGGGGTACGAGCAGTACTTC. Amino acid sequence: CASSLLWGYEQYF.